These T cell receptor beta chains were read from a single sample in a study of siplizumab effects on memory and regulatory T cells. TCRdb keeps only in-frame clones here, not all; method: immunoSEQ multiplex PCR. The table lists about 100,000 clones, about 90% of them singletons, with 12% in the top ten. The sample was non-Treg CD4+ T cells sorted from blood. These receptors were obtained from a human donor in good health. Each CDR3 is given with its conserved first and last residue. A D gene is named only where the DNA matches it firmly. Clone size appears in some rows only: once, few, many, or a class for an expanded clone.

J gene | V gene | D gene | clone size | CDR3 DNA | CDR3 protein
TRBJ1-1 | TRBV28 | NA | NA | TGTGCCACCAGCCCCCTGGGGGAGAACACTGAAGCTTTCTTT | CATSPLGENTEAFF
TRBJ2-1 | TRBV15 | NA | NA | TGTGCCACCAGCACCCACAGGGTCGACGGTGGGAATGAGCAGTTCTTC | CATSTHRVDGGNEQFF
TRBJ2-7 | TRBV12-1 | NA | NA | TGTGCCAGCAGCCCCACTAGCTGGCGGGGTAACGAGCAGTACTTC | CASSPTSWRGNEQYF
TRBJ1-2 | TRBV30 | NA | NA | TGTGCCTGGAGTTTTGCGCTCTACTATGGCTACACCTTC | CAWSFALYYGYTF
TRBJ2-1 | TRBV5-1 | NA | NA | TGCGCCAGCAGCTTGGCCGGGTTAAACAATGAGCAGTTCTTC | CASSLAGLNNEQFF
TRBJ2-5 | TRBV4-1 | NA | NA | TGCGCCAGCAGCCAAGCTACTCTACAAGAGACCCAGTACTTC | CASSQATLQETQYF
TRBJ2-3 | TRBV18 | NA | NA | TGTGCCAGCTCACCACGGAGGGCGGATACGCAGTATTTT | CASSPRRADTQYF
TRBJ1-4 | TRBV25-1 | NA | NA | TGTGCCAGCAGTGACGGACTGGTTAATGAAAAACTGTTTTTT | CASSDGLVNEKLFF
TRBJ2-5 | TRBV30 | TRBD1 | NA | TGTGCCTCGTCCCGGGACAGGGGGGAGACCCAGTACTTC | CASSRDRGETQYF
TRBJ2-7 | TRBV6-5 | NA | NA | TGTGCCAGCAGTTACTCGGGCGAGCAGTACTTC | CASSYSGEQYF
TRBJ2-7 | TRBV6-6 | NA | once | TGTGCCAGCAGTTATTATGACGAGCAGTACTTC | CASSYYDEQYF
TRBJ1-2 | TRBV30 | NA | NA | TGTGCCTGGAGTGTAATTGGGAGCTACACCTTC | CAWSVIGSYTF
TRBJ2-7 | TRBV7-9 | NA | NA | TGTGCCAGCAGCTTAGACCCTAGACGCCCGAGCTCCTACGAGCAGTACTTC | CASSLDPRRPSSYEQYF
TRBJ2-2 | TRBV7-2 | NA | NA | TGTGCCAGCAGCTTGTACGGATCACCCGGGGAGCTGTTTTTT | CASSLYGSPGELFF
TRBJ2-7 | TRBV5-1 | TRBD1 | NA | TGCGCCAGCAGCGTGGGACAGGGGAACGAGCAGTACTTC | CASSVGQGNEQYF
TRBJ2-5 | TRBV7-3 | TRBD2 | NA | TGTGCCAGCAGCTTAGTAGCGGGGGGACAAGAGACCCAGTACTTC | CASSLVAGGQETQYF
TRBJ1-2 | TRBV30 | NA | NA | TGTGCCTGGAGTGTACAGGATGGCTACACCTTC | CAWSVQDGYTF
TRBJ1-1 | TRBV7-2 | NA | NA | TGTGCCAGCAGCCCCCGGAGGGGCCAGAACACTGAAGCTTTCTTT | CASSPRRGQNTEAFF
TRBJ2-7 | TRBV5-6 | NA | NA | TGTGCCAGCAGCTTCCTGGGGCAGTTTCACTACGAGCAGTACTTC | CASSFLGQFHYEQYF
TRBJ2-5 | TRBV7-3 | TRBD2 | NA | TGTGCCAGCAGCTTATCCCGTAGGACTAGCGGGAGTCGTGAGACCCAGTACTTC | CASSLSRRTSGSRETQYF
TRBJ2-7 | TRBV30 | NA | NA | TGTGCCTGGGGGCCGGGACATCTCGATGAGGAGCAGTACTTC | CAWGPGHLDEEQYF
TRBJ2-7 | TRBV25-1 | TRBD2 | NA | TGTGCCAGCAGCTCCACTAGGGTAAGCGGGAGACCCTACGAGCAGTACTTC | CASSSTRVSGRPYEQYF
TRBJ1-2 | TRBV19 | NA | NA | TGTGCCAGTAGTATAGACAGGGCTAATGGCTACACCTTC | CASSIDRANGYTF
TRBJ1-1 | TRBV10-3 | NA | NA | TGTGCCATCAGAAACAGGATCGACACTGAAGCTTTCTTT | CAIRNRIDTEAFF
TRBJ2-7 | TRBV4-2 | NA | NA | TGTGCCAGCAGCCAAGATTTTGGTGGATATTCCGAGCAGTACTTC | CASSQDFGGYSEQYF
TRBJ2-2 | TRBV5-4 | TRBD2 | NA | TGTGCCAGCAGCTTGGATACTAGCGGGCGGACCGGGGAGCTGTTTTTT | CASSLDTSGRTGELFF
TRBJ2-4 | TRBV5-5 | NA | NA | TGTGCCAGCAGCTTGTTTCCGGGAAAACTAGCCAAAAACATTCAGTACTTC | CASSLFPGKLAKNIQYF
TRBJ1-1 | TRBV4-3 | NA | NA | TGCGCCAGCAGCCAATTAACAGGGGAAGCTTTCTTT | CASSQLTGEAFF
TRBJ1-1 | TRBV15 | TRBD1 | NA | TGTGCCACCAGCAGACTTGCAGGGGGCGCGCCAAGGGACACTGAAGCTTTCTTT | CATSRLAGGAPRDTEAFF
TRBJ1-3 | TRBV10-3 | TRBD1 | NA | TGTGCCAGCCGGGACAGCTCTGGAAACACCATATATTTT | CASRDSSGNTIYF
TRBJ2-3 | TRBV30 | NA | NA | TGTGCCTGGAGTTCGGCTGGTACGCAGTATTTT | CAWSSAGTQYF
TRBJ1-5 | TRBV30 | TRBD1 | NA | TGTGCCTGGAGTGTACAGGGGAATCAGCCCCAGCATTTT | CAWSVQGNQPQHF
TRBJ1-2 | TRBV11-3 | TRBD1 | NA | TGTGCCAGCAGCCTCGGACAGGGAATGGACTATGGCTACACCTTC | CASSLGQGMDYGYTF
TRBJ2-7 | TRBV7-8 | NA | NA | TGTGCCAGCAGCTTAGTTCGGGTTAATTGGGAATCCTACGAGCAGTACTTC | CASSLVRVNWESYEQYF
TRBJ2-2 | TRBV18 | TRBD2 | NA | TGTGCCAGCCCCGGGGGGAGGGCCGGGGAGCTGTTTTTT | CASPGGRAGELFF
TRBJ1-5 | TRBV10-2 | NA | NA | TGCGCCAGCAGAGCGGGACCCCATCAGCCCCAGCATTTT | CASRAGPHQPQHF
TRBJ2-6 | TRBV7-2 | NA | once | TGTGCCAGCAGCAAAGGGGGCTCTGGGGCCAACGTCCTGACTTTC | CASSKGGSGANVLTF
TRBJ2-1 | TRBV9 | NA | NA | TGTGCCAGCAGCGTAGGCGGAAGGGACGCTTTTGAGCAGTTCTTC | CASSVGGRDAFEQFF
TRBJ2-3 | TRBV2 | TRBD2 | NA | TGTGCCAGCAGTCCAACCGTAGCGGGAGTTTCAGATACGCAGTATTTT | CASSPTVAGVSDTQYF
TRBJ2-1 | TRBV6-1 | TRBD2 | NA | TGTGCCAGCACGTCCCGGCGGGAGGCTGAGCAGTTCTTC | CASTSRREAEQFF
TRBJ2-7 | TRBV10-2 | NA | NA | TGCGCCAGCAGTGAACAACAACCAGGCGGATACGAGCAGTACTTC | CASSEQQPGGYEQYF
TRBJ2-3 | TRBV4-1 | NA | NA | TGCGCCAGCAGCCGAATGAGTACAGTTAGCACAGATACGCAGTATTTT | CASSRMSTVSTDTQYF
TRBJ1-2 | TRBV4-3 | NA | NA | TGCGCCAGCAGCCAAGACAGGGCCCCTCTCTATGGCTACACCTTC | CASSQDRAPLYGYTF
TRBJ1-1 | TRBV7-6 | NA | NA | TGTGCCAGCAGCTCGGACAGATCTGAAGCTTTCTTT | CASSSDRSEAFF
TRBJ1-1 | TRBV6-1 | NA | NA | TGTGCCAGCAGTGAGGCGGGGGCCCTGGGAACTGAAGCTTTCTTT | CASSEAGALGTEAFF
TRBJ2-7 | TRBV5-4 | NA | NA | TGTGCCAGCAGCCCGACTCGGGACTTCTCCTACGAGCAGTACTTC | CASSPTRDFSYEQYF
TRBJ2-3 | TRBV29-1 | NA | NA | TGCAGCGCTCAGGAGGGGCAGTATTTT | CSAQEGQYF
TRBJ2-1 | TRBV5-1 | TRBD2 | NA | TGCGCCAGCAGCGTGACTAGCGGGAGTTTTTCCGAGCAGTTCTTC | CASSVTSGSFSEQFF
TRBJ2-5 | TRBV5-4 | NA | NA | TGTGCCAGCAGCGGGACCCCCCAAGAGACCCAGTACTTC | CASSGTPQETQYF
TRBJ2-3 | TRBV25-1 | NA | NA | TGTGCCAGCAGTGATCCCGGGACTGCGCAGTATTTT | CASSDPGTAQYF
TRBJ1-5 | TRBV30 | TRBD1 | NA | TGTGCCTGGAGTGTAGCAGGGGGCGGGAGTCAGCCCCAGCATTTT | CAWSVAGGGSQPQHF